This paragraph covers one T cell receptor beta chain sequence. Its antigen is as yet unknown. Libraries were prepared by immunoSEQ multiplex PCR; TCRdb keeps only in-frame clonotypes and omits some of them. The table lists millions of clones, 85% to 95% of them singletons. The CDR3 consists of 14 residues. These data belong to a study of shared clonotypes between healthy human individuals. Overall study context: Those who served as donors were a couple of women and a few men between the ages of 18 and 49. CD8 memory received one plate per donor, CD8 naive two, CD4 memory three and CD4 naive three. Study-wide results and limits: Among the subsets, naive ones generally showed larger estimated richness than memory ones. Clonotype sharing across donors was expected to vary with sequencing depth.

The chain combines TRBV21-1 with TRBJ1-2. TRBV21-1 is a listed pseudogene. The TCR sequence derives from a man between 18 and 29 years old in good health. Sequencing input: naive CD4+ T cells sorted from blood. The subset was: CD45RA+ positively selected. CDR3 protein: CASSKGHGLGGYTF. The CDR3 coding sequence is TGTGCCAGCAGCAAAGGACACGGCTTGGGAGGCTACACCTTC.